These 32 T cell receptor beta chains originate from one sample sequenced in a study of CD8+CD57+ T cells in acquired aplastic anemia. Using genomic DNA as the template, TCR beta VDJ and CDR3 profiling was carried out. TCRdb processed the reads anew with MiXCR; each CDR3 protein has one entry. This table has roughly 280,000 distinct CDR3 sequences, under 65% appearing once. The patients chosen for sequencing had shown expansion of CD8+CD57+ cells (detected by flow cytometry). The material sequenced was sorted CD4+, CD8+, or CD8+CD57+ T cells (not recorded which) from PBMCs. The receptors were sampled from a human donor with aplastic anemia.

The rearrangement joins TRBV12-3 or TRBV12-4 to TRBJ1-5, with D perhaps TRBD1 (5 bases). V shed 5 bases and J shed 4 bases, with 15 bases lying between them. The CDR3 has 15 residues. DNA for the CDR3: TGTGCCAGCAGTCACGGGGGGGGTCGGAATCAGCCCCAGCATTTT. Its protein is CASSHGGGRNQPQHF.

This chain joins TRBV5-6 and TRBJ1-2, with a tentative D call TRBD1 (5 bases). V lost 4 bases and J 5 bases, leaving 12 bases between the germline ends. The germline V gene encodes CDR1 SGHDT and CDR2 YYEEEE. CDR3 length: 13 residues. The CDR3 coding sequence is TGTGCCAGCAGCGTGGGACGGGAATATGGCTACACCTTC. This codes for CASSVGREYGYTF.

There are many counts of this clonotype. The CDR3 is CASSLSQVLGYTF. The CDR3, as DNA: TGTGCCAGCAGTTTAAGCCAGGTACTGGGCTACACCTTC. This sequence joins TRBV28 and TRBJ1-2; D unresolved. Trimming took off 2 bases at V and 8 bases at J, with 12 bases between the two ends. The CDR3 is 13 amino acids. CDR1 MDHEN and CDR2 SYDVKM come from the germline V gene.

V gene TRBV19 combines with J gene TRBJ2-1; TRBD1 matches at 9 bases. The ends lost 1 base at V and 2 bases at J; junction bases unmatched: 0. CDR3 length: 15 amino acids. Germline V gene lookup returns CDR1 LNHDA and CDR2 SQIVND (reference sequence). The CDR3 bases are TGTGCCAGTAGTATAGGGACAGGGGCCTACAATGAGCAGTTCTTC. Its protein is CASSIGTGAYNEQFF.

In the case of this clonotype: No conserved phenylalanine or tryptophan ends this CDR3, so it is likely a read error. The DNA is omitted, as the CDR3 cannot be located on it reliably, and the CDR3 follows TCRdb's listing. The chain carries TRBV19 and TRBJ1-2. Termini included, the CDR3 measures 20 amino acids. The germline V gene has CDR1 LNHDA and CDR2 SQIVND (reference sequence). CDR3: CASSTPLWTSGALLTMATPS.

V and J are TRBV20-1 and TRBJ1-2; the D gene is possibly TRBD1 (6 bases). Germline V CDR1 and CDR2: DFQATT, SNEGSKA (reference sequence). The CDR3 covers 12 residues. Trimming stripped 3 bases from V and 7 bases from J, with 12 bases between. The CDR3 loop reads CSASVGGSGYTF. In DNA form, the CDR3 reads TGCAGTGCTAGCGTAGGGGGAAGTGGCTACACCTTC.

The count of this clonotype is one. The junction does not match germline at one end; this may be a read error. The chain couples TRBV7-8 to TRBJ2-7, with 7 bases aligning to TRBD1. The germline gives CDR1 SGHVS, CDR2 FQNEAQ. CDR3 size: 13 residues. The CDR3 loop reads CASAGDSTYEQCF. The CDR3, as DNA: TGTGCCAGCGCAGGGGACAGCACCTACGAGCAGTGCTTC.

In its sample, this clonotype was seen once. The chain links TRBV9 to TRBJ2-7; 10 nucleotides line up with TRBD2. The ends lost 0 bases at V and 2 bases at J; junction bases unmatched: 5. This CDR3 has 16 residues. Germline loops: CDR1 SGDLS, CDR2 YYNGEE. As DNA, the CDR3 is TGTGCCAGCAGCGTAGCTGGGAGCGGGGGGGCCTACGAGCAGTACTTC. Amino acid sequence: CASSVAGSGGAYEQYF.

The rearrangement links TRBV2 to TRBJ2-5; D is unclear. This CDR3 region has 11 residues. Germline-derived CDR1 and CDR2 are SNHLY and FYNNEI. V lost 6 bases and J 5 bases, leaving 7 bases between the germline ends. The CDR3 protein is CASRELETQYF. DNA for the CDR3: TGTGCCAGCAGAGAATTGGAGACCCAGTACTTC.

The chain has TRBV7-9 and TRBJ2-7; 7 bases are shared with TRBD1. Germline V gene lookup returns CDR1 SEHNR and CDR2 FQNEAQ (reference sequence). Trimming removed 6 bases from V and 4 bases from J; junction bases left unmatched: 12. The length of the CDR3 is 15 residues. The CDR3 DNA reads TGTGCCAGCAGTGAAGTCCGACAGGGTTTATACGAGCAGTACTTC. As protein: CASSEVRQGLYEQYF.

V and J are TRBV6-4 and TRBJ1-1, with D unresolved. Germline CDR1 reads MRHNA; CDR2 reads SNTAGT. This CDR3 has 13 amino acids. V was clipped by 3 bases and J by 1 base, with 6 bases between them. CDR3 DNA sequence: TGTGCCAGCAGTGAGGCGGGGAACACTGAAGCTTTCTTT. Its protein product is CASSEAGNTEAFF.

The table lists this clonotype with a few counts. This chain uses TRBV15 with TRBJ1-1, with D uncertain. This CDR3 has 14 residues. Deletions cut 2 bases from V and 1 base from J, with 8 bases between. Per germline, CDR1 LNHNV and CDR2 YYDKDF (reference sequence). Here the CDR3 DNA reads TGTGCCACCAGCAGAATCCTCCCGAACACTGAAGCTTTCTTT. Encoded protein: CATSRILPNTEAFF.

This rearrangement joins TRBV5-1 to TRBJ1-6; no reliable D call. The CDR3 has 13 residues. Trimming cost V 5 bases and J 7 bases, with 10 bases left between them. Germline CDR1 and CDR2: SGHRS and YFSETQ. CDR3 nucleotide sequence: TGCGCCAGCAGAACCGAATCCAATTCACCCCTCCACTTT. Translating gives CASRTESNSPLHF.

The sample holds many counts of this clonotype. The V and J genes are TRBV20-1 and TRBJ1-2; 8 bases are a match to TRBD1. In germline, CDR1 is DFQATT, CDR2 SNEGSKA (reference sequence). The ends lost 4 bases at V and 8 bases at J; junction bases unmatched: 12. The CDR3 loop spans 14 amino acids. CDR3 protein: CSATPGTGRRGYTF. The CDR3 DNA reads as TGCAGTGCTACCCCCGGGACAGGCAGAAGGGGCTACACCTTC.

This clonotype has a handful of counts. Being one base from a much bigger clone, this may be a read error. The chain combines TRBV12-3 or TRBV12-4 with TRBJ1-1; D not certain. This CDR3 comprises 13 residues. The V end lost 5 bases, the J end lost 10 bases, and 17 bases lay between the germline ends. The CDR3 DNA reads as TGTGCCAGCAGTGAAACACAAGGGCGGGGAGCTTTCTTT. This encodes CASSETQGRGAFF.

The CDR3 is CSVVGDNTEAFF. The CDR3 region has the DNA TGCAGCGTTGTGGGGGACAACACTGAAGCTTTCTTT. The genes are TRBV29-1 and TRBJ1-1, with a possible D match to TRBD1 (5 bases). The CDR3 totals 12 residues. Germline CDR1 and CDR2: SQVTM and ANQGSEA. Trimming removed 4 bases at V and 2 bases at J, with 8 bases between. The full variable domain, its missing parts supplied by reference TRBV29-1 and TRBJ1-1, is SAVISQKPSRDICQRGTSLTIQCQVDSQVTMMFWYRQQPGQSLTLIATANQGSEATYESGFVIDKFPISRPNLTFSTLTVSNMSPEDSSIYLCSVVGDNTEAFFGQGTRLTVV.

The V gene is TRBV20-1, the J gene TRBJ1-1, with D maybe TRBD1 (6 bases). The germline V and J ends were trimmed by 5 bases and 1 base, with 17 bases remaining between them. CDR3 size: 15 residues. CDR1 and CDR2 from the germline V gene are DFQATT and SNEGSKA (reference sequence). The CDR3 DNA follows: TGCAGTGCTCCGGACAGCGGAAGACCGAACACTGAAGCTTTCTTT. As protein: CSAPDSGRPNTEAFF.

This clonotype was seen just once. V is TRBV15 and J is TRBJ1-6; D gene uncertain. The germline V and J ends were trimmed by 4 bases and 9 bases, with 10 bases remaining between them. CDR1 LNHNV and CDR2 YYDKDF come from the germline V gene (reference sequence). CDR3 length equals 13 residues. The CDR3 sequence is CATSTSDFSPLHF. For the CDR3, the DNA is TGTGCCACCAGCACTAGTGACTTTTCACCCCTCCACTTT.

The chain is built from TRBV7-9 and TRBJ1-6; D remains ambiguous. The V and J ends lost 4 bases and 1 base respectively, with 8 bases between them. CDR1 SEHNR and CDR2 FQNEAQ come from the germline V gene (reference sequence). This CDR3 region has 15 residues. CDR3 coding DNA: TGTGCCAGCAGCTCCCTGTGGTCCTATAATTCACCCCTCCACTTT. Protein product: CASSSLWSYNSPLHF.

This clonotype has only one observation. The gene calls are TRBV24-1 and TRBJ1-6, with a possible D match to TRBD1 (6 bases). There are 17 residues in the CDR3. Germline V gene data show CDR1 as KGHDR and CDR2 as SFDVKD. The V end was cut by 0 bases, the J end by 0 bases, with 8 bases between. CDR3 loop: CATSDLDRSSYNSPLHF. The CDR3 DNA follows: TGTGCCACCAGTGATTTGGACAGGAGCTCCTATAATTCACCCCTCCACTTT.

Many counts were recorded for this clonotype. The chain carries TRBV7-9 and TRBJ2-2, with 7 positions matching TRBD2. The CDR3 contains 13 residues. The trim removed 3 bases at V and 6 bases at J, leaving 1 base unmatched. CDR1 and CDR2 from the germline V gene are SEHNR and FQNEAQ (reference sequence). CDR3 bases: TGTGCCAGCAGCTTTGGACTAGCCGGGGAGCTGTTTTTT. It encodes CASSFGLAGELFF.

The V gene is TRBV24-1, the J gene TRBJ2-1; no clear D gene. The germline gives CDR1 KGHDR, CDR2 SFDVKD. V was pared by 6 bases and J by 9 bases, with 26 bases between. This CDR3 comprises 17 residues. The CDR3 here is CATSSPGHPQARGEQFF. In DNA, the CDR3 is TGTGCCACCAGTTCACCCGGCCATCCCCAGGCCCGCGGTGAGCAGTTCTTC.

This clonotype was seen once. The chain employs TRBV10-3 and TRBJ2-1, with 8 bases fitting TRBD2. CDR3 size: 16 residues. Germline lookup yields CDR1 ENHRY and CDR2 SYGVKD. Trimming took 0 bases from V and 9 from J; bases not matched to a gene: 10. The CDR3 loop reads CAISESPTSEGVEQFF. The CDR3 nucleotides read TGTGCCATCAGTGAGTCTCCGACTAGCGAGGGGGTTGAGCAGTTCTTC.

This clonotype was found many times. The DNA of the CDR3 is TGTGCCAGTGGTGACAGGGTCAACACCGGGGAGCTGTTTTTT. Amino acid sequence: CASGDRVNTGELFF. The rearrangement links TRBV7-9 to TRBJ2-2, with TRBD1 matching over 7 bases. CDR3 length equals 14 residues. From germline, CDR1 is SEHNR and CDR2 FQNEAQ (reference sequence). J was trimmed by 2 bases and V by 9 bases; bases with no gene match: 6.

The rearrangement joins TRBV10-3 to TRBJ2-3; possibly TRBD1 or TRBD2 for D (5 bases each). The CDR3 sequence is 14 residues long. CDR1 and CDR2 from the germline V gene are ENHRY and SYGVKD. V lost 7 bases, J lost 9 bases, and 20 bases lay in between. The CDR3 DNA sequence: TGTGCCATCACCCTCGATGGGGGATCAGCGACGCAGTATTTT. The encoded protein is CAITLDGGSATQYF.

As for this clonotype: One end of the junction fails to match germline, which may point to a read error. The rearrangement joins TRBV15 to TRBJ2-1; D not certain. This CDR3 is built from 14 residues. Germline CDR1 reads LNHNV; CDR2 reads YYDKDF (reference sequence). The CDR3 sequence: CATSREAGNNEQSF. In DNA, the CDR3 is TGTGCCACCAGCAGAGAGGCAGGAAACAATGAGCAGTCCTTC.

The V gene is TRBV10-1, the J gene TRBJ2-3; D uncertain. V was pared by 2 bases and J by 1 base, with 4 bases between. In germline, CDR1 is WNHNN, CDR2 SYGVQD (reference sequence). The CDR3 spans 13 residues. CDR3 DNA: TGCGCCAGCAGTGAGACTCGCACAGATACGCAGTATTTT. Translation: CASSETRTDTQYF.

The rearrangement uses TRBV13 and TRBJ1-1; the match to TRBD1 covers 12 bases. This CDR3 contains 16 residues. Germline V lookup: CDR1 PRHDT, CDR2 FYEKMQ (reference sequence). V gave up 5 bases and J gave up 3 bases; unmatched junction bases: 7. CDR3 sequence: CASSGGTGGSDTEAFF. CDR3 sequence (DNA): TGTGCCAGCAGCGGGGGGACAGGGGGCTCGGACACTGAAGCTTTCTTT.

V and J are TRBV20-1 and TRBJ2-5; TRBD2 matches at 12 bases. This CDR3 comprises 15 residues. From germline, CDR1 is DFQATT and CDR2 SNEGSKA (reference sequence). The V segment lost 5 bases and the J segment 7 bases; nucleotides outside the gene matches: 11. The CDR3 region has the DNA TGCAGTGCTCCCCCCGAGACTAGCGGGAGTGGGACCCAGTACTTC. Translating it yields CSAPPETSGSGTQYF.

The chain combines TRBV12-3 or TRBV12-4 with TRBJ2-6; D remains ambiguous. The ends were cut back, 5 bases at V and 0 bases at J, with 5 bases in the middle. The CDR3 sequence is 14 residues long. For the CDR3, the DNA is TGTGCCAGCAGTACGATCTCTGGGGCCAACGTCCTGACTTTC. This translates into CASSTISGANVLTF.

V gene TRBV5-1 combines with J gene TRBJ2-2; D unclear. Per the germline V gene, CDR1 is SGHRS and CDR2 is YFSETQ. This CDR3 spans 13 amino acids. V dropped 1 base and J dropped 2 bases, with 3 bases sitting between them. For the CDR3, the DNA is TGCGCCAGCAGCTTGACCAACACCGGGGAGCTGTTTTTT. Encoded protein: CASSLTNTGELFF.

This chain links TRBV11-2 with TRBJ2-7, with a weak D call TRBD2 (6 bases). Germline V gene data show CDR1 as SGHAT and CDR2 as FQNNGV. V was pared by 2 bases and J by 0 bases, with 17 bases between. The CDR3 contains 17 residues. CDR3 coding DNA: TGTGCCAGCAGCTTAATCCTAGCGAAGGGCCACTCCTACGAGCAGTACTTC. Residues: CASSLILAKGHSYEQYF.